The clone carrying this TCR beta chain was seen ten or more times. Germline V lookup: CDR1 SGHTA, CDR2 FQGNSA. With 3 bases removed from V and 1 base from J, the gap between germline ends came to 5 bases. The CDR3 has 13 amino acids. This sample is part of a study of blood T cells in healthy people across ages. Healthy Russian Caucasian donors spanned ages about 6 to 100 years. Then a second PCR, running roughly 7 to 11 cycles, was carried out with a sample-barcoded 5' primer and a J-beta primer mix. TCRdb re-called the 5' RACE reads through MiXCR, storing one row per CDR3 protein. The sample has approximately 670,000 distinct CDR3 sequences; around two fifths are singletons.

This TCR was recovered from a man older than 75 in good health. V gene TRBV7-2 combines with J gene TRBJ2-3; no reliable D call. The source material was blood. CDR3 nucleotides: TGTGCCAGCAGCTTTACAGGCACAGATACGCAGTATTTT. It yields the protein CASSFTGTDTQYF.